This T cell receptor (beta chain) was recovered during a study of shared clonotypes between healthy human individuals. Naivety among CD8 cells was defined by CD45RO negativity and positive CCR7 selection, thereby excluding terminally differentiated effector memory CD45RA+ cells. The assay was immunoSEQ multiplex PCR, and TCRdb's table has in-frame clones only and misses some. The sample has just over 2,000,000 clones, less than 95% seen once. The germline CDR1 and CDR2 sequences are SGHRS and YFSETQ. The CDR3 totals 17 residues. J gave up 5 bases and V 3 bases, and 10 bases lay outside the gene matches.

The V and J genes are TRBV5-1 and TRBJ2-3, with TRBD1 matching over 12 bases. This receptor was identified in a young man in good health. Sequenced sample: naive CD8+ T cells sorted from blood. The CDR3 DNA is TGCGCCAGCAGCTCCGGGCCCGGGACAGGGGGCAGAGATACGCAGTATTTT. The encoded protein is CASSSGPGTGGRDTQYF.